The present T cell receptor beta chain was sequenced within a study of blood T cell repertoires in COVID-19. Study-level background: Material from acute and convalescent COVID-19 was sourced from the United States, Italy and Spain.

The count of this clone is one. Data came from immunoSEQ multiplex PCR; TCRdb stores just in-frame clones and leaves some out. The table has about 240,000 clones, approximately 86% seen once; the top ten hold around 3.3%. The CDR3 loop spans 14 amino acids. V was cut by 5 bases and J by 1 base, with 11 bases left in between. Looked up from germline, CDR1 is SGHAT and CDR2 is FQNNGV. The age range of participants was about 18 to 89 years, with residence in more than 20 US areas. The clonotype originates from a woman in her 40s with acute COVID-19. Sample: PBMCs or T cells enriched from blood (not recorded which). The V gene is TRBV11-2, the J gene TRBJ1-1; D call uncertain. The CDR3 spells CASSSPQRNTEAFF. CDR3 sequence (DNA): TGTGCCAGCAGCAGCCCCCAGCGGAACACTGAAGCTTTCTTT.